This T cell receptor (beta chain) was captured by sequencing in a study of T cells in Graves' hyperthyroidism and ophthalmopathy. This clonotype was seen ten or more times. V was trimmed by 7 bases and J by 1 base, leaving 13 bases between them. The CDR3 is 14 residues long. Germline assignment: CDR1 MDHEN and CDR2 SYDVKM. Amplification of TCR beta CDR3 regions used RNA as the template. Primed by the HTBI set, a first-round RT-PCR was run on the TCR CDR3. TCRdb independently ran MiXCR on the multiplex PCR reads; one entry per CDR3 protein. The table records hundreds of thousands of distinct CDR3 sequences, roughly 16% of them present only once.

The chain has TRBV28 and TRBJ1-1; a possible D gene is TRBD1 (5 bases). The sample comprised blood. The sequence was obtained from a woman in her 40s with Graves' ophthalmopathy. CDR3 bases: TGTGCCAGCACGGGCCGTGGGGGGAACACTGAAGCTTTCTTT. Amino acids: CASTGRGGNTEAFF. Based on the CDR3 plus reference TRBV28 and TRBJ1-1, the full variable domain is DVKVTQSSRYLVKRTGEKVFLECVQDMDHENMFWYRQDPGLGLRLIYFSYDVKMKEKGDIPEGYSVSREKKERFSLILESASTNQTSMYLCASTGRGGNTEAFFGQGTRLTVV.